This T cell receptor beta chain stems from a study of shared T cell receptors in the human thymus. V lost 6 bases to trimming and J lost 8 bases, with 13 bases between them. The V gene's germline CDR1 is KGHSH and CDR2 LQKENI. The CDR3 is 12 amino acids. Using immunoSEQ multiplex PCR, the repertoire was profiled, and TCRdb retains in-frame clones only, with some absent. Of 600,000 to 900,000 clones in the sample, roughly 88% were seen once. These data are also associated with another study on human thymus T cells. Per that paper: Across thymic and blood repertoires, the usage of V and J genes appeared to be biased. Among unrelated individuals, related research reported thymic repertoires that overlapped highly.

Sequencing was carried out using thymocytes. The chain carries TRBV18 and TRBJ1-1, with a tentative D call TRBD1 (5 bases). The TCR comes from a girl under three years old with a congenital heart defect. The CDR3 coding sequence is TGTGCCAGCTCGCGTACAGGTTCGGAAGCTTTCTTT. Protein product: CASSRTGSEAFF. The variable domain in full, with the rest retrieved from reference TRBV18 and TRBJ1-1, is NAGVMQNPRHLVRRRGQEARLRCSPMKGHSHVYWYRQLPEEGLKFMVYLQKENIIDESGMPKERFSAEFPKEGPSILRIQQVVRGDSAAYFCASSRTGSEAFFGQGTRLTVV.